This is a list of T cell receptor beta chains from one sample in a study of cytomegalovirus exposure and HLA in healthy donors. Using immunoSEQ multiplex PCR, the repertoire was profiled, and TCRdb retains in-frame clones only, with some absent. This sample carries about 120,000 clones, under 90% of them seen once, and the ten largest clones take under 5%. Sequenced input: PBMCs. Source of these receptors: a woman in her 30s in good health and CMV-seronegative. The CDR3 runs from the conserved cysteine through the conserved F or W. A D gene is named only where the DNA matches it firmly. A row's size may be missing; if present it is once, few, many or a size class.

j_gene	v_gene	abundance	d_gene	len	CDR3aa	CDR3nt
TRBJ2-1	TRBV5-4	-	TRBD2	17	CASSFGVASGRANEQFF	TGTGCCAGCAGCTTTGGTGTGGCTAGCGGGAGGGCCAATGAGCAGTTCTTC
TRBJ1-1	TRBV18	-	TRBD1	18	CASSHRDRGPRGNTEAFF	TGTGCCAGCTCACACCGGGACAGGGGTCCTCGGGGAAACACTGAAGCTTTCTTT
TRBJ1-5	TRBV15	-	-	14	CATSSYRGGGPQHF	TGTGCCACCAGCAGTTATCGCGGGGGGGGGCCCCAGCATTTT
TRBJ2-3	TRBV6-6	-	-	14	CASSTRIGTDTQYF	TGTGCCAGCAGCACTAGGATAGGCACAGATACGCAGTATTTT
TRBJ2-7	TRBV4-3	-	TRBD2	16	CASSQELAGPTYEQYF	TGCGCCAGCAGCCAAGAACTAGCGGGCCCCACCTACGAGCAGTACTTC
TRBJ2-1	TRBV15	-	TRBD2	18	CATSRGSGLAAIYNEQFF	TGTGCCACCAGCAGAGGTAGCGGACTAGCGGCCATCTACAATGAGCAGTTCTTC
TRBJ1-2	TRBV5-1	-	-	18	CASSLERGPERHGGGYTF	TGCGCCAGCAGCTTGGAAAGGGGACCTGAACGTCACGGAGGAGGGTACACCTTC
TRBJ1-1	TRBV19	-	-	15	CASSIFFRGGTEAFF	TGTGCCAGTAGTATTTTCTTTCGGGGGGGCACTGAAGCTTTCTTT
TRBJ2-7	TRBV6-1	-	-	15	CASSEYGGLAYEQYF	TGTGCCAGCAGTGAATATGGGGGCCTAGCCTACGAGCAGTACTTC
TRBJ2-1	TRBV25-1	-	TRBD2	17	CASSETLGGRIYNEQFF	TGTGCCAGCAGTGAAACTTTGGGCGGGAGAATATACAATGAGCAGTTCTTC
TRBJ2-7	TRBV19	-	TRBD1	15	CASSIDPGTGGEQYF	TGTGCCAGTAGTATAGACCCAGGGACAGGGGGCGAGCAGTACTTC
TRBJ1-1	TRBV10-2	-	-	13	CASSEQQNTEAFF	TGCGCCAGCAGCGAACAGCAGAACACTGAAGCTTTCTTT
TRBJ2-7	TRBV28	-	TRBD2	15	CASRPSAGGPYEQYF	TGTGCCAGCAGACCTTCAGCGGGAGGGCCCTACGAGCAGTACTTC
TRBJ2-7	TRBV7-2	-	TRBD2	16	CASSPDGTSGTYEQYF	TGTGCCAGCAGCCCTGACGGGACTAGCGGAACCTACGAGCAGTACTTC
TRBJ2-1	TRBV15	-	-	15	CATSRDGPTYNEQFF	TGTGCCACCAGCAGAGATGGGCCTACGTACAATGAGCAGTTCTTC
TRBJ2-2	TRBV6-1	-	-	15	CASSDAGSNTGELFF	TGTGCCAGCAGTGATGCAGGGTCGAACACCGGGGAGCTGTTTTTT
TRBJ2-1	TRBV7-2	-	-	13	CASSLEGGRTQFF	TGTGCCAGCAGCTTAGAGGGAGGACGGACGCAGTTCTTC
TRBJ1-5	TRBV6-6	-	-	15	CASSVLQGGDQPQHF	TGTGCCAGCAGTGTTCTACAGGGAGGGGATCAGCCCCAGCATTTT
TRBJ2-1	TRBV5-1	-	TRBD2	15	CASSPRLAGGIEQFF	TGCGCCAGCAGCCCCCGACTAGCGGGGGGTATTGAGCAGTTCTTC
TRBJ2-1	TRBV25-1	-	TRBD2	15	CASSETSGKLGEQFF	TGTGCCAGCAGTGAAACTAGCGGGAAACTAGGCGAGCAGTTCTTC
TRBJ1-1	TRBV28	-	TRBD1	13	CASRTGGDTEAFF	TGTGCCAGCAGGACAGGGGGGGACACTGAAGCTTTCTTT
TRBJ1-1	TRBV28	-	TRBD1	14	CASSSTGGNTEAFF	TGTGCCAGCAGCTCGACAGGGGGGAACACTGAAGCTTTCTTT
TRBJ1-2	TRBV6-6	-	TRBD1	14	CASSDRGLGGSYTF	TGTGCCAGCAGTGACAGGGGATTAGGAGGTAGCTACACCTTC
TRBJ2-2	TRBV4-3	few	-	15	CASSQDGGITGELFF	TGCGCCAGCAGCCAAGACGGCGGGATCACCGGGGAGCTGTTTTTT
TRBJ2-6	TRBV7-8	-	TRBD1	19	CASSRFRGQGRSGANVLTF	TGTGCCAGCAGCCGTTTTAGGGGACAGGGACGCTCTGGGGCCAACGTCCTGACTTTC
TRBJ2-5	TRBV4-1	-	-	15	CASSPLVGVKETQYF	TGCGCCAGCAGCCCTCTAGTGGGAGTGAAAGAGACCCAGTACTTC
TRBJ2-5	TRBV11-2	-	TRBD1	14	CASSELTGGETQYF	TGTGCCAGCAGCGAACTTACAGGGGGCGAGACCCAGTACTTC
TRBJ2-2	TRBV4-3	few	TRBD2	15	CASSRGSTNTGELFF	TGCGCCAGCAGCCGCGGGAGTACTAACACCGGGGAGCTGTTTTTT
TRBJ2-3	TRBV28	-	TRBD2	16	CASARPSGRGSDTQYF	TGTGCCAGCGCGAGGCCTAGCGGGAGAGGGTCAGATACGCAGTATTTT
TRBJ2-7	TRBV5-1	-	TRBD1	14	CASSPGTVQYEQYF	TGCGCCAGCAGCCCCGGGACAGTGCAGTACGAGCAGTACTTC
TRBJ1-3	TRBV5-4	-	-	16	CASSFSGVQIGNTIYF	TGTGCCAGCAGCTTTTCCGGGGTACAAATTGGAAACACCATATATTTT
TRBJ2-5	TRBV7-3	-	-	16	CASSLEVGRTEETQYF	TGTGCCAGCAGCTTAGAGGTCGGGAGAACAGAAGAGACCCAGTACTTC
TRBJ2-5	TRBV27	few	TRBD1	21	CASTTNRKGQGRPGYQETQYF	TGTGCCAGCACCACCAACCGGAAGGGACAGGGCCGGCCAGGGTACCAAGAGACCCAGTACTTC
TRBJ1-1	TRBV19	-	TRBD1	14	CASSGTGVGTEAFF	TGTGCCAGTAGCGGGACAGGGGTGGGCACTGAAGCTTTCTTT
TRBJ2-3	TRBV5-1	-	-	16	CASSLEGGASTDTQYF	TGCGCCAGCAGCTTGGAGGGGGGGGCGAGCACAGATACGCAGTATTTT
TRBJ2-7	TRBV14	-	TRBD2	12	CASSLAGYEQYF	TGTGCCAGCAGCCTAGCGGGGTACGAGCAGTACTTC
TRBJ2-5	TRBV5-1	-	TRBD1	15	CASSGAGQGQETQYF	TGCGCCAGCAGCGGAGCGGGACAGGGCCAAGAGACCCAGTACTTC
TRBJ1-3	TRBV4-1	-	TRBD1	16	CASSPQGESAGNTIYF	TGCGCCAGCAGCCCCCAGGGGGAATCGGCTGGAAACACCATATATTTT
TRBJ1-5	TRBV2	-	TRBD1	15	CASSEEGTGWEPQHF	TGTGCCAGCAGTGAAGAGGGGACAGGTTGGGAGCCCCAGCATTTT
TRBJ1-4	TRBV2	-	TRBD1	15	CASRAGRGLNEKLFF	TGTGCCAGCAGGGCAGGAAGGGGGCTTAATGAAAAACTGTTTTTT
TRBJ2-2	TRBV5-1	-	-	15	CASSLGPSHTGELFF	TGCGCCAGCAGCTTGGGCCCCAGTCACACCGGGGAGCTGTTTTTT
TRBJ1-4	TRBV10-3	-	-	13	CAIGGPSEEKLFF	TGTGCCATCGGAGGTCCAAGTGAGGAAAAACTGTTTTTT
TRBJ1-1	TRBV6-1	few	TRBD1	14	CASRPTGTNTEAFF	TGTGCCAGCAGACCGACAGGGACGAACACTGAAGCTTTCTTT
TRBJ2-7	TRBV14	-	TRBD1	16	CASSQTGQGDSYEQYF	TGTGCCAGCAGCCAAACCGGACAGGGAGACTCCTACGAGCAGTACTTC
TRBJ2-2	TRBV7-9	-	-	15	CASSKTLGRAGELFF	TGTGCCAGCAGCAAAACGCTCGGGCGGGCCGGGGAGCTGTTTTTT
TRBJ1-6	TRBV18	-	TRBD1	17	CASSPSEGTGANSPLHF	TGTGCCAGCTCACCGTCGGAAGGGACAGGGGCTAATTCACCCCTCCACTTT
TRBJ1-3	TRBV7-9	-	TRBD1	14	CASGLGGNRDTIYF	TGTGCCAGCGGATTAGGGGGCAATCGAGACACCATATATTTT
TRBJ2-7	TRBV27	-	TRBD2	13	CASSSELAGEQYF	TGTGCCAGCAGTTCAGAACTAGCGGGAGAGCAGTACTTC
TRBJ2-5	TRBV6-1	-	-	15	CASSESTGGPETQYF	TGTGCCAGCAGTGAAAGCACAGGAGGGCCAGAGACCCAGTACTTC
TRBJ2-1	TRBV19	-	-	13	CASSMRQYNEQFF	TGTGCCAGTAGTATGAGACAATACAATGAGCAGTTCTTC
TRBJ2-3	TRBV9	-	-	14	CASSVAGGADTQYF	TGTGCCAGCAGCGTAGCTGGAGGGGCAGATACGCAGTATTTT
TRBJ2-6	TRBV30	-	TRBD1	14	CAWTGGNGANVLTF	TGTGCCTGGACAGGGGGTAATGGGGCCAACGTCCTGACTTTC
TRBJ1-3	TRBV18	-	TRBD1	16	CASSPGGTGPGNTIYF	TGTGCCAGCTCACCAGGCGGGACAGGTCCTGGAAACACCATATATTTT
TRBJ1-5	TRBV19	-	-	13	CASREGTHQPQHF	TGTGCCAGTAGGGAGGGGACCCATCAGCCCCAGCATTTT
TRBJ1-5	TRBV2	few	TRBD1	15	CASSFLQGAGQPQHF	TGTGCCAGCAGTTTCTTACAGGGGGCAGGCCAGCCCCAGCATTTT
TRBJ2-3	TRBV18	-	TRBD2	18	CASSPLGTSGSRRDTQYF	TGTGCCAGCTCACCCCTGGGGACTAGCGGGAGCCGGAGGGATACGCAGTATTTT
TRBJ2-7	TRBV7-8	-	TRBD1	17	CASSLQPGTGIPGEQYF	TGTGCCAGCAGTTTACAACCCGGGACAGGGATCCCCGGCGAGCAGTACTTC
TRBJ1-2	TRBV6-5	-	TRBD1	16	CASSWDRGDRPYGYTF	TGTGCCAGCAGTTGGGACAGGGGAGACCGTCCTTATGGCTACACCTTC